These 10 T cell receptor beta chains share one sample of origin, sequenced in a study of cytomegalovirus exposure and HLA in healthy donors. The PCR used 60 Vbeta and 13 Jbeta primers. Assay: immunoSEQ multiplex PCR; the TCRdb copy retains only in-frame clones and omits some. This table holds tens of thousands of clones, 70% to 90% found once. The source material was PBMCs. These receptor sequences come from a woman aged 25 to 39 in good health and CMV-seronegative.

This chain connects TRBV7-9 to TRBJ1-2; no firm D call. The CDR3 loop spans 17 amino acids. The V end lost 4 bases, the J end lost 0 bases, and 18 bases lay between the germline ends. CDR1 is SEHNR, CDR2 FQNEAQ, per germline (reference sequence). CDR3 amino acids: CASSSQEDFSTNYGYTF. The CDR3 DNA is TGTGCCAGCAGCTCCCAAGAGGACTTCTCTACTAACTATGGCTACACCTTC.

This clone was counted a single time. V and J are TRBV11-3 and TRBJ2-7, with 7 bases identical to TRBD1. The V gene's germline CDR1 is SGHNT and CDR2 YENEEA. This CDR3 region has 14 residues. After removal of 5 bases from V and 4 bases from J, the junction contained 8 bases not matched to a gene. The CDR3 DNA follows: TGTGCCAGCAGCGCCGAGGGGGCTGTGTACGAGCAGTACTTC. Amino acid sequence: CASSAEGAVYEQYF.

The chain joins TRBV7-8 to TRBJ1-6; the D is unclear. Germline CDR1 reads SGHVS; CDR2 reads FQNEAQ. The V end was cut by 5 bases, the J end by 9 bases, with 17 bases between. CDR3 length: 15 residues. The CDR3, as DNA: TGTGCCAGCAGCCTGGCGGTTAACAATGGTTCACCCCTCCACTTT. It is translated as CASSLAVNNGSPLHF.

This clone occurred a few times. The chain is built from TRBV20-1 and TRBJ1-2; D remains ambiguous. Germline V gene lookup returns CDR1 DFQATT and CDR2 SNEGSKA (reference sequence). There are 11 residues in the CDR3. V was shortened by 0 bases and J by 11 bases, with 10 bases between the two germline ends. This CDR3 reads CSARDTARYTF. In nucleotides, the CDR3 is TGCAGTGCTAGAGATACTGCACGTTACACCTTC.

The chain recombines TRBV27 with TRBJ1-2, with 8 bases aligning to TRBD1. Germline V gene sequence: CDR1 MNHEY, CDR2 SMNVEV (reference sequence). With 6 bases clipped from V and 8 bases from J, the junction kept 14 bases outside the gene matches. The CDR3 contains 15 residues. The CDR3 region has the DNA TGTGCCAGCAGGGCCACCGGGGCAGGGGGCCTCGGCTACACCTTC. This codes for CASRATGAGGLGYTF.

The chain uses TRBV18 and TRBJ2-1, with 9 bases fitting TRBD1. The CDR3 runs to 15 residues. V trimming: 3 bases; J trimming: 9 bases; junction bases outside the gene matches: 9. Germline V lookup: CDR1 KGHSH, CDR2 LQKENI. CDR3: CASSPRQGVLGEQFF. CDR3 nucleotide sequence: TGTGCCAGCTCACCCCGACAGGGGGTACTAGGTGAGCAGTTCTTC.

The chain carries TRBV5-1 and TRBJ1-2; no clear D gene. The CDR3 contains 14 residues. Germline CDR1 and CDR2: SGHRS and YFSETQ. V gave up 4 bases and J gave up 5 bases, with 15 bases separating them. As DNA, the CDR3 is TGCGCCAGCAGCCACGATAAGACTGGTTATGGCTACACCTTC. As protein: CASSHDKTGYGYTF.

To note about this clone: The junction shows a germline mismatch at one end, possibly a read error. The gene calls are TRBV7-9 and TRBJ1-4; D is possibly TRBD1 (5 bases). This CDR3 is built from 16 residues. CDR1 SEHNR and CDR2 FQNEAQ come from the germline V gene (reference sequence). This CDR3 is CSSSSQVAPVNEKLFF. In nucleotides, the CDR3 is TGTTCCAGCAGCTCACAGGTCGCCCCCGTTAATGAAAAACTGTTTTTT.

This chain joins TRBV30 and TRBJ2-1, with 8 nucleotides matching TRBD2. This CDR3 region has 15 residues. The V gene's germline CDR1 is GTSNPN and CDR2 SVGIG (reference sequence). The ends lost 2 bases at V and 7 bases at J; junction bases unmatched: 10. The CDR3: CAWSYRGGLWNEQFF. CDR3 DNA sequence: TGTGCCTGGAGTTATCGGGGGGGCTTGTGGAATGAGCAGTTCTTC.

V gene TRBV4-1 combines with J gene TRBJ2-1, with 8 positions matching TRBD2. Trimming removed 4 bases from V and 4 bases from J; junction bases left unmatched: 12. Germline V gives CDR1 MGHRA, CDR2 YSYEKL. This CDR3 region has 17 residues. The DNA for the CDR3 is TGCGCCAGCAGCCGAGGTCCAGCGGGGGCCCTGTACAATGAGCAGTTCTTC. Its protein is CASSRGPAGALYNEQFF.